A selection of T cell receptor beta chains follows, all from one sample in a study of Graves' ophthalmopathy and Graves' hyperthyroidism. In TCRdb, the multiplex PCR reads were re-called with MiXCR into one record per CDR3 protein. In the table there are over a million distinct CDR3 sequences, about two fifths of which are singletons. Sequences were obtained from peripheral blood or thyroid tissue (not recorded which). All receptors come from an adult man with Graves' hyperthyroidism. The CDR3 runs from the conserved cysteine through the conserved F or W. The order of the fields is J gene, V gene, D gene, clone size, CDR3 length, CDR3 protein, CDR3 DNA. The D gene is left open where the match is weak. Expanded clones get a size class; other rows say once, few or many, or leave the size out.

TRBJ2-7 TRBV29-1 TRBD1 many 13 CSISRTGPYEQYF TGCAGCATCTCCCGGACAGGGCCCTACGAGCAGTACTTC
TRBJ1-4 TRBV10-3 - many 16 CAISESVAGTNEKLFF TGTGCCATCAGTGAGTCGGTGGCAGGGACTAATGAAAAACTGTTTTTT
TRBJ2-5 TRBV20-1 - many 12 CSAEERGETQYF TGCAGTGCGGAGGAGAGGGGAGAGACCCAGTACTTC
TRBJ1-2 TRBV9 TRBD1 - 17 CASSQGAGQGANYGYTF TGTGCCAGCAGCCAGGGTGCGGGACAGGGGGCCAACTATGGCTACACCTTC
TRBJ2-7 TRBV10-3 TRBD2 many 14 CAISVSGRVWEQYF TGTGCCATCAGTGTCAGCGGGAGGGTATGGGAGCAGTACTTC
TRBJ1-5 TRBV2 - - 16 CASLGGVRDSNQPQHF TGTGCCAGCTTAGGGGGGGTAAGGGATAGCAATCAGCCCCAGCATTTT
TRBJ1-4 TRBV10-3 - once 15 CATTSTLNPSEKLFF TGTGCCACCACTAGCACCTTGAACCCTTCTGAAAAACTGTTTTTT
TRBJ1-1 TRBV11-2 - many 14 CASSSAGIGTEAFF TGTGCCAGCAGCTCGGCAGGGATAGGCACTGAAGCTTTCTTT
TRBJ1-5 TRBV19 TRBD1 - 11 CASSPGGAQHF TGTGCCAGTAGTCCAGGGGGGGCCCAGCATTTT
TRBJ1-1 TRBV7-9 - - 15 CASSLARQAGAEAFF TGTGCCAGCAGCTTAGCCAGACAGGCGGGCGCTGAAGCTTTCTTT
TRBJ1-4 TRBV12-3/TRBV12-4 - once 14 CASTPRGGLEKLFF TGTGCCAGCACCCCTCGGGGAGGCTTGGAAAAACTGTTTTTT
TRBJ1-4 TRBV29-1 - - 12 CSAGGGKEKLFF TGCAGCGCCGGGGGTGGTAAGGAAAAACTGTTTTTT
TRBJ1-5 TRBV4-1 - many 14 CASSQVESNQPQHF TGCGCCAGCAGCCAAGTTGAGAGCAATCAGCCCCAGCATTTT
TRBJ2-7 TRBV4-1 TRBD2 - 15 CASSQEGLASYEQYF TGCGCCAGCAGCCAAGAAGGACTAGCCTCCTACGAGCAGTACTTC
TRBJ1-2 TRBV29-1 - - 12 CSVWETGSGYTF TGCAGCGTGTGGGAAACAGGCAGCGGCTACACCTTC
TRBJ1-5 TRBV20-1 - - 15 CSASRVLDFNQPQHF TGCAGTGCTAGTCGCGTCTTGGATTTTAATCAGCCCCAGCATTTT
TRBJ1-2 TRBV4-1 - once 13 CASSQGRQAGYTF TGCGCCAGCAGCCAAGGACGGCAGGCGGGCTACACCTTC
TRBJ1-5 TRBV7-2 - - 15 CASSFWVGVGQPQHF TGTGCCAGCAGCTTTTGGGTGGGGGTGGGTCAGCCCCAGCATTTT
TRBJ2-7 TRBV20-1 TRBD2 - 14 CSGLRTSGNYEQYF TGCAGTGGCTTGAGGACTAGCGGGAATTACGAGCAGTACTTC
TRBJ2-7 TRBV5-4 TRBD2 - 14 CASSLGLAGGAQYF TGTGCCAGCAGTTTGGGACTAGCGGGAGGCGCGCAGTACTTC
TRBJ2-7 TRBV20-1 TRBD1 once 16 CSARPQGASRLYEQYF TGCAGTGCTAGACCCCAGGGGGCCTCCCGGCTCTACGAGCAGTACTTC
TRBJ2-5 TRBV12-3/TRBV12-4 - once 12 CAISPVRGTQYF TGTGCCATCAGTCCGGTTAGGGGGACCCAGTACTTC
TRBJ2-7 TRBV29-1 - many 13 CSVESQGSGEQYF TGCAGCGTTGAAAGTCAGGGCAGCGGGGAGCAGTACTTC
TRBJ1-5 TRBV7-9 TRBD1 - 12 CASSVTGGNQHF TGTGCCAGCAGCGTAACAGGGGGGAATCAGCATTTT
TRBJ1-5 TRBV20-1 - many 12 CSAIGAGQPQHF TGCAGTGCGATCGGCGCGGGTCAGCCCCAGCATTTT
TRBJ1-2 TRBV12-5 TRBD1 - 12 CASGQTGRGYTF TGTGCTAGTGGTCAGACAGGGCGCGGCTACACCTTC
TRBJ1-3 TRBV7-8 - few 15 CASSLISTSGNTIYF TGTGCCAGCAGCTTAATTTCAACTTCCGGAAACACCATATATTTT
TRBJ2-7 TRBV10-2 - - 14 CASRRSGEPYEQYF TGCGCCAGCAGACGCTCCGGGGAGCCCTACGAGCAGTACTTC
TRBJ1-4 TRBV5-5 - - 13 CASSSGAGEKLFF TGTGCCAGCAGCAGCGGGGCTGGTGAAAAACTGTTTTTT
TRBJ2-5 TRBV5-8 - few 15 CASRKGSQIQETQYF TGTGCCAGCCGTAAAGGGTCCCAAATCCAAGAGACCCAGTACTTC
TRBJ2-5 TRBV7-9 - many 16 CASSKSTDNSGETQYF TGTGCCAGCAGCAAATCAACCGACAACTCCGGGGAGACCCAGTACTTC
TRBJ2-7 TRBV2 TRBD1 many 14 CASSPDRGRDEQYF TGTGCCAGCAGTCCGGACAGGGGGCGCGACGAGCAGTACTTC
TRBJ2-5 TRBV29-1 TRBD2 - 10 CSVEKGGGAF TGCAGCGTTGAAAAAGGCGGGGGGGCTTTC
TRBJ1-6 TRBV25-1 TRBD1 - 15 CASSSPGGRNSPLHF TGTGCCAGCAGCAGTCCAGGGGGACGTAATTCACCCCTCCACTTT
TRBJ1-6 TRBV15 TRBD1 few 15 CASRAGTGRVSPLHF TGTGCCAGCAGGGCCGGGACAGGGAGAGTATCACCCCTCCACTTT
TRBJ2-2 TRBV12-3/TRBV12-4 TRBD2 - 14 CASRSGRAGGELFF TGTGCCAGCAGGAGCGGGAGGGCCGGCGGGGAGCTGTTTTTT
TRBJ2-7 TRBV11-2 - few 13 CASSTQRGNEQYF TGTGCCAGCAGCACCCAACGGGGAAACGAGCAGTACTTC
TRBJ2-5 TRBV4-1 - many 14 CASSQWGHRETQYF TGCGCCAGCAGCCAATGGGGACATCGAGAGACCCAGTACTTC
TRBJ1-1 TRBV19 - - 18 CASSIGYRVMRVETEAFF TGTGCCAGTAGTATCGGGTACAGGGTAATGAGGGTGGAGACTGAAGCTTTCTTT
TRBJ1-3 TRBV25-1 - - 15 CASSDAGPYGYTIYF TGTGCCAGCAGTGATGCCGGGCCCTATGGCTACACCATATATTTT
TRBJ2-2 TRBV6-2/TRBV6-3 - - 20 CASSYSYQVGRVGNTGELFF TGTGCCAGCAGTTACTCGTATCAAGTCGGGAGAGTCGGGAACACCGGGGAGCTGTTTTTT
TRBJ1-1 TRBV4-3 - few 15 CASSQDLAGSAEAFF TGCGCCAGCAGCCAAGATTTAGCGGGATCTGCCGAGGCTTTCTTT
TRBJ2-2 TRBV29-1 - - 11 CSVADTGELFF TGCAGCGTTGCAGACACCGGGGAGCTGTTTTTT
TRBJ2-5 TRBV6-5 - few 17 CASSNGFGSVKGETQYF TGTGCCAGCAGCAACGGGTTCGGGAGCGTCAAGGGAGAGACCCAGTACTTC
TRBJ1-5 TRBV2 - many 15 CASGPSGGSNQPQHF TGTGCCAGCGGCCCCTCTGGTGGGTCTAATCAGCCCCAGCATTTT
TRBJ2-7 TRBV6-5 - many 15 CASSYSQLLPSEQYF TGTGCCAGCAGTTACTCGCAACTCTTACCCTCGGAGCAGTACTTC
TRBJ1-1 TRBV14 - few 12 CASSGAGTEAFF TGTGCCAGCTCAGGGGCAGGCACTGAAGCTTTCTTT
TRBJ1-2 TRBV18 - - 13 CASSPATEEGYTF TGTGCCAGCTCACCAGCGACAGAGGAAGGCTACACCTTC
TRBJ2-4 TRBV7-9 - - 15 CASSQATGAKNIQYF TGTGCCAGCAGCCAAGCAACAGGAGCCAAAAACATTCAGTACTTC
TRBJ2-2 TRBV10-3 TRBD2 - 16 CASGGWPAWDTGELFF TGTGCCAGCGGGGGGTGGCCGGCGTGGGACACCGGGGAGCTGTTTTTT
TRBJ1-5 TRBV12-3/TRBV12-4 TRBD1 - 14 CASSPLDRGYPQHF TGTGCCAGCAGTCCCCTAGACAGGGGGTACCCCCAGCATTTT
TRBJ2-7 TRBV2 - many 11 CASTAGDEQYF TGTGCCAGCACTGCAGGCGACGAGCAGTACTTC
TRBJ1-5 TRBV20-1 TRBD1 - 13 CSVQDRGWEPQHF TGCAGTGTGCAGGACAGGGGGTGGGAGCCCCAGCATTTT
TRBJ2-7 TRBV5-1 TRBD1 - 14 CASSLGQGIHEQYF TGCGCCAGCAGCTTAGGACAGGGCATCCACGAGCAGTACTTC
TRBJ1-1 TRBV11-1 TRBD1 many 14 CASRTTGGFTEAFF TGTGCCAGCAGGACGACAGGGGGTTTCACTGAAGCTTTCTTT
TRBJ2-7 TRBV7-8 - few 15 CASSFKPGTIYEQYF TGTGCCAGCAGCTTTAAGCCCGGGACCATCTACGAGCAGTACTTC
TRBJ2-5 TRBV4-1 TRBD1 many 15 CASSQRSGTGKTQYF TGCGCCAGCAGCCAGCGGTCCGGGACAGGGAAGACCCAGTACTTC
TRBJ2-2 TRBV7-9 - few 14 CASSLARKTGELFF TGTGCCAGCAGCTTAGCGCGGAAAACCGGGGAGCTGTTTTTT